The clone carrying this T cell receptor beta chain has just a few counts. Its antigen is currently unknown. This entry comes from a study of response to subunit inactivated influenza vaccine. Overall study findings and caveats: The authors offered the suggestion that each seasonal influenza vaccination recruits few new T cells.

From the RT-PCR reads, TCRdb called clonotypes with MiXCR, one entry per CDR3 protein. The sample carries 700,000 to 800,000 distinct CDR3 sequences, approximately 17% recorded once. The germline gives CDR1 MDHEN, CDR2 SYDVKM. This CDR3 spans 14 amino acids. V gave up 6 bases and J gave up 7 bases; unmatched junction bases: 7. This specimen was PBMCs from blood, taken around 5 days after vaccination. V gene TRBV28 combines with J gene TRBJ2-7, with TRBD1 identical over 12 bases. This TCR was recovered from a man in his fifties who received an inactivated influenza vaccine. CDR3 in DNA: TGTGCCAGCAGACCCGGGACAGGGGGCAGGGAGCAGTACTTC. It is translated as CASRPGTGGREQYF.